The 18 T cell receptor beta chains reported below all come from one sample, sequenced in a study of T cells in Graves' hyperthyroidism and ophthalmopathy. RNA transcripts served as the template for amplifying TCR beta CDR3 regions. HTBI primers drove first-round RT-PCR of the TCR CDR3. TCRdb independently ran MiXCR on the multiplex PCR reads; one entry per CDR3 protein. Found here are a few hundred thousand distinct CDR3 sequences, roughly 20% of them singletons; the top ten hold 26%. The material sequenced was blood. These receptors came from a man between 18 and 35 years old with Graves' hyperthyroidism.

This clonotype has ten or more counts. The rearrangement links TRBV29-1 to TRBJ1-1; D remains ambiguous. This CDR3 region has 14 residues. Germline CDR1 SQVTM, CDR2 ANQGSEA. V gave up 6 bases and J gave up 1 base, with 15 bases separating them. The CDR3 protein is CSVGRADQNTEAFF. DNA of the CDR3: TGCAGCGTCGGTCGGGCAGACCAGAACACTGAAGCTTTCTTT. Supplemented by reference TRBV29-1 and TRBJ1-1, the full variable domain reads SAVISQKPSRDICQRGTSLTIQCQVDSQVTMMFWYRQQPGQSLTLIATANQGSEATYESGFVIDKFPISRPNLTFSTLTVSNMSPEDSSIYLCSVGRADQNTEAFFGQGTRLTVV.

This clonotype was recorded many times. The chain recombines TRBV30 with TRBJ2-7, with 10 bases aligning to TRBD1. Germline V gene data show CDR1 as GTSNPN and CDR2 as SVGIG (reference sequence). Losses at the gene ends were 2 bases for V and 3 bases for J; bases not matched to a gene: 7. CDR3 length: 15 amino acids. CDR3 in amino acids: CAWSLLGQGYYEQYF. In DNA, the CDR3 is TGTGCCTGGAGTCTCCTGGGACAGGGGTACTACGAGCAGTACTTC. The entire variable domain, with the rest obtained from reference TRBV30 and TRBJ2-7, is as follows: SQTIHQWPATLVQPVGSPLSLECTVEGTSNPNLYWYRQAAGRGLQLLFYSVGIGQISSEVPQNLSASRPQDRQFILSSKKLLLSDSGFYLCAWSLLGQGYYEQYFGPGTRLTVT.

This clonotype was counted at least ten times. This sequence joins TRBV6-2 or TRBV6-3 and TRBJ1-5; D is perhaps TRBD1 (5 bases). The CDR3 sequence is 13 residues long. Germline values: CDR1 MNHEY, CDR2 SVGEGT. Between the trimmed V and J ends, which lost 6 bases and 5 bases, there was a span of 11 bases. CDR3 in amino acids: CASSRDLYQPQHF. CDR3 coding DNA: TGTGCCAGCAGCCGGGACCTTTATCAGCCCCAGCATTTT.

This clonotype was counted between two and nine times. The chain recombines TRBV27 with TRBJ2-7, with TRBD2 matching 9 bases. The germline V gene encodes CDR1 MNHEY and CDR2 SMNVEV (reference sequence). The CDR3 totals 15 residues. The J segment lost 7 bases and the V segment lost 5 bases, leaving 12 bases of the junction unmatched. DNA for the CDR3: TGTGCCAGCAGTCGGATAGCGGGAGTGGGGGGAGAGCAGTACTTC. Encoded protein: CASSRIAGVGGEQYF.

This chain connects TRBV2 to TRBJ1-6, with D perhaps TRBD1 (6 bases). Germline V lookup: CDR1 SNHLY, CDR2 FYNNEI. The CDR3 is made up of 15 amino acids. Trimming left V 6 bases short and J 6 bases short, with 15 bases between. The CDR3 bases are TGTGCCAGCAGACACGGGGGCCTCATTAATTCACCCCTCCACTTT. This codes for CASRHGGLINSPLHF.

This clonotype occurred a few times. Germline is not matched at one junction end, which may reflect a read error. The chain carries TRBV2 and TRBJ1-2; a possible D gene is TRBD1 (5 bases). Germline CDR1 reads SNHLY; CDR2 reads FYNNEI. The CDR3 spans 14 residues. The CDR3 bases are TGTGCCAGCAGCCAGGGACCACCTAACTGTGGCTACACCTTC. It is translated as CASSQGPPNCGYTF.

This clonotype was observed many times. The chain combines TRBV28 with TRBJ1-2, with D tentatively TRBD1 (5 bases). Germline V CDR1 and CDR2: MDHEN, SYDVKM. The CDR3 has 17 residues. Trimming removed 5 bases from V and 2 bases from J, with 21 bases in between. The CDR3 DNA reads TGTGCCAGCAGTCCTCCGGGACCGACGACCCTAAACTATGGCTACACCTTC. This codes for CASSPPGPTTLNYGYTF.

This clonotype has at least ten counts. This chain links TRBV30 with TRBJ1-5; 9 bases line up with TRBD1. Per the germline V gene, CDR1 is GTSNPN and CDR2 is SVGIG (reference sequence). The CDR3 runs 13 residues. V dropped 4 bases and J dropped 4; count of bases not matched to a gene: 2. CDR3 loop: CAWKGQGNQPQHF. The CDR3 nucleotides read TGTGCCTGGAAAGGACAGGGGAATCAGCCCCAGCATTTT. Complete variable domain (other parts from reference TRBV30 and TRBJ1-5): SQTIHQWPATLVQPVGSPLSLECTVEGTSNPNLYWYRQAAGRGLQLLFYSVGIGQISSEVPQNLSASRPQDRQFILSSKKLLLSDSGFYLCAWKGQGNQPQHFGDGTRLSIL.

The chain recombines TRBV18 with TRBJ1-1; D is unclear. Germline CDR1 is KGHSH and CDR2 is LQKENI. The CDR3 loop spans 14 amino acids. With 3 bases removed from V and 4 bases from J, the gap between germline ends came to 12 bases. The CDR3 reads CASSPFGEVTEAFF. DNA of the CDR3: TGTGCCAGCTCACCGTTCGGGGAGGTCACTGAAGCTTTCTTT.

On this clonotype itself: This clone may be a read error of a much larger clone one base away. The V and J genes are TRBV11-1 and TRBJ1-3; D gene unclear. Germline-derived CDR1 and CDR2 are SGHAT and FQDESV (reference sequence). The CDR3 has 14 amino acids. CDR3 amino acids: CACRTGSAGNTIYF. In nucleotides, the CDR3 is TGTGCCTGCAGGACCGGGAGCGCTGGAAACACCATATATTTT.

This clonotype was recorded many times. The gene calls are TRBV5-1 and TRBJ2-7; D remains ambiguous. This CDR3 has 13 amino acids. Germline V gene lookup returns CDR1 SGHRS and CDR2 YFSETQ. With 4 bases removed from V and 0 bases from J, the gap between germline ends came to 8 bases. As DNA, the CDR3 is TGCGCCAGCAGCGACGGTTACTCCTACGAGCAGTACTTC. This codes for CASSDGYSYEQYF.

This clonotype has a count of ten or more. V is TRBV5-1 and J is TRBJ1-1; D uncertain. The CDR3 is 13 residues long. CDR1 is SGHRS and CDR2 is YFSETQ in the germline V gene. The V end was cut by 2 bases, the J end by 3 bases, with 8 bases between. CDR3 sequence: CASSFLLDTEAFF. The CDR3 DNA is TGCGCCAGCAGCTTCCTTTTGGACACTGAAGCTTTCTTT.

This clonotype was observed many times. The CDR3 spells CASSPSLNTGELFF. The DNA of the CDR3 is TGTGCCAGCAGTCCGAGCCTGAACACCGGGGAGCTGTTTTTT. This chain joins TRBV12-3 or TRBV12-4 and TRBJ2-2; D is undetermined. CDR3 length: 14 amino acids. The ends were cut back, 5 bases at V and 1 base at J, with 8 bases in the middle.

The V gene is TRBV4-1, the J gene TRBJ1-5; no definite D call. The germline V gene has CDR1 MGHRA and CDR2 YSYEKL. The CDR3 length is 15 residues. V was clipped by 3 bases and J by 4 bases, with 13 bases between them. The CDR3 region is CASSHITGRNQPQHF. CDR3 bases: TGCGCCAGCAGCCACATCACCGGGAGGAATCAGCCCCAGCATTTT.

The chain uses TRBV20-1 and TRBJ1-5; no firm D call. CDR1 is DFQATT and CDR2 is SNEGSKA in the germline V gene (reference sequence). Between the trimmed V and J ends, which lost 5 bases and 6 bases, there was a span of 8 bases. This CDR3 is 11 amino acids long. CDR3 DNA sequence: TGCAGTGCTTCAAACGTTCAGCCCCAGCATTTT. This translates into CSASNVQPQHF.

This clonotype was seen many times. V gene TRBV2 combines with J gene TRBJ1-2, with 7 bases fitting TRBD1. Germline lookup yields CDR1 SNHLY and CDR2 FYNNEI. The V gene end was trimmed by 7 bases and the J gene end by 4 bases; junction bases not matched to a gene: 9. The CDR3 consists of 14 residues. As DNA, the CDR3 is TGTGCCAGCACCCTCAGGGGGGGTCTCTATGGCTACACCTTC. Translated, it gives CASTLRGGLYGYTF.

The table lists this clonotype with many counts. This chain joins TRBV4-1 and TRBJ2-7, with D unresolved. Trimming took 4 bases from V and 0 from J, leaving 10 bases between them. In germline, CDR1 is MGHRA, CDR2 YSYEKL. The CDR3 has 14 amino acids. Here the CDR3 DNA reads TGCGCCAGCAGCCTTCAGATAGCCTCCTACGAGCAGTACTTC. This encodes CASSLQIASYEQYF.

This clonotype was recorded at least ten times. V gene TRBV6-2 or TRBV6-3 combines with J gene TRBJ1-5, with 8 bases that match TRBD1. CDR1 and CDR2 from the germline V gene are MNHEY and SVGEGT. The CDR3 sequence is 16 residues long. V gave up 5 bases and J gave up 6 bases; unmatched junction bases: 12. The CDR3 is CASSRTPTGVSQPQHF. Written as DNA, the CDR3 is TGTGCCAGCAGTAGAACTCCGACAGGGGTTAGTCAGCCCCAGCATTTT.